One sample yielded the 13 T cell receptor beta chains listed below, sequenced in a study of T-cell reconstitution after alpha-beta-depleted transplantation in children. Preparing the TCRbeta library involved the use of unique molecular identifiers. MiXCR, run by TCRdb on the PCR reads, gives a single entry per CDR3 protein. The table shows roughly 490,000 distinct CDR3 sequences, with around 10% occurring only once. The specimen was PBMCs, mostly from graft donor cells, collected 180 days after TCRalphabeta/CD19-depleted stem cell transplant. The receptors stem from a female patient aged 2 to 10 who had a stem cell transplant for aplastic anemia, so the T cells may come from the graft donor.

This clonotype was counted only a few times. This rearrangement joins TRBV29-1 to TRBJ2-7, with D uncertain. This CDR3 is 13 amino acids long. The V gene's germline CDR1 is SQVTM and CDR2 ANQGSEA. V was clipped by 2 bases and J by 2 bases, with 10 bases between them. The CDR3 coding sequence is TGCAGCGTTGAATGTGACGGAACCTACGAGCAGTACTTC. Its protein is CSVECDGTYEQYF.

The chain recombines TRBV7-9 with TRBJ1-2; D is ambiguous. Trimming stripped 5 bases from V and 6 bases from J, with 10 bases between. There are 12 residues in the CDR3. Per germline, CDR1 SEHNR and CDR2 FQNEAQ (reference sequence). CDR3 loop: CASSPPGNGYTF. The DNA for the CDR3 is TGTGCCAGCAGCCCGCCGGGAAATGGCTACACCTTC.

The sample holds many counts of this clonotype. The CDR3 sequence: CSASPTSGNYEQYF. CDR3 DNA: TGCAGTGCTAGCCCGACTAGCGGGAACTACGAGCAGTACTTC. V and J are TRBV20-1 and TRBJ2-7; 11 nucleotides agree with TRBD2. The germline V gene has CDR1 DFQATT and CDR2 SNEGSKA (reference sequence). Trimming cost V 3 bases and J 3 bases; bases outside gene matches: 4. This CDR3 spans 14 amino acids.

The genes are TRBV5-1 and TRBJ1-1; D is ambiguous. CDR1 and CDR2 from the germline V gene are SGHRS and YFSETQ. The CDR3 is 13 amino acids. V lost 1 base, J lost 5 bases, and 9 bases lay in between. The CDR3 DNA sequence: TGCGCCAGCAGCTTGAATCTAAGTACTGAAGCTTTCTTT. It translates to CASSLNLSTEAFF.

The V and J genes are TRBV5-1 and TRBJ2-1; 10 bases line up with TRBD2. CDR3 length: 17 amino acids. V lost 4 bases to trimming and J lost 8 bases; unmatched junction nucleotides: 15. Germline-derived CDR1 and CDR2 are SGHRS and YFSETQ. CDR3 sequence: CASSPAMVLAGKYEQFF. Here the CDR3 DNA reads TGCGCCAGCAGCCCTGCAATGGTACTAGCGGGAAAGTATGAGCAGTTCTTC.

V usage is TRBV7-8 and J usage is TRBJ2-7; a weak D match, TRBD2 (6 bases). The CDR3 spans 14 residues. The V gene's germline CDR1 is SGHVS and CDR2 FQNEAQ. V was cut by 1 base and J by 3 bases, with 10 bases left in between. CDR3 sequence reads: CASSLVGSGYEQYV. In DNA, the CDR3 is TGTGCCAGCAGCTTAGTCGGTAGCGGCTACGAGCAGTACGTC.

This clonotype was counted a few times. The rearrangement joins TRBV20-1 to TRBJ2-7; D ambiguous. CDR1 is DFQATT and CDR2 is SNEGSKA in the germline V gene (reference sequence). This CDR3 comprises 13 residues. V gave up 5 bases and J gave up 1 base, with 12 bases separating them. CDR3 sequence (DNA): TGCAGTGCTCGAGGACGGCGGTCCTACGAGCAGTACTTC. It codes for CSARGRRSYEQYF.

The chain recombines TRBV11-2 with TRBJ2-3; a possible D gene is TRBD1 (6 bases). Trimming cost V 6 bases and J 1 base, with 17 bases left between them. From germline, CDR1 is SGHAT and CDR2 FQNNGV. This CDR3 is 16 amino acids long. The CDR3 DNA reads TGTGCCAGCAGAGAGAGGGCGGCAGGGGGCACAGATACGCAGTATTTT. Protein: CASRERAAGGTDTQYF.

The V and J genes are TRBV2 and TRBJ1-2; no reliable D call. The CDR3 is 13 residues long. Germline lookup yields CDR1 SNHLY and CDR2 FYNNEI. V shed 11 bases and J shed 1 base, with 14 bases lying between them. This CDR3 is CAGKDSFNYGYTF. The CDR3 coding sequence is TGTGCCGGAAAGGATTCATTTAACTATGGCTACACCTTC.

The chain employs TRBV20-1 and TRBJ2-4, with a weak D call TRBD2 (6 bases). Germline CDR1 reads DFQATT; CDR2 reads SNEGSKA (reference sequence). The CDR3 loop spans 13 amino acids. V was cut by 0 bases and J by 6 bases, with 9 bases left in between. The CDR3 sequence is CSAREGGRNIQYF. CDR3 nucleotides: TGCAGTGCTAGAGAGGGGGGTAGAAACATTCAGTACTTC.

There are a few counts of this clonotype. J is TRBJ1-5 and V is TRBV29-1; possibly TRBD1 for D (6 bases). V was clipped by 4 bases and J by 6 bases, with 10 bases between them. CDR1 and CDR2 from the germline V gene are SQVTM and ANQGSEA. This CDR3 spans 12 amino acids. In nucleotides, the CDR3 is TGCAGCGTTGGGGGACACGGTCAGCCCCAGCATTTT. This gives the protein CSVGGHGQPQHF.

V usage is TRBV25-1 and J usage is TRBJ2-2; D assignment may be TRBD1 or TRBD2 (5 bases each). There are 15 residues in the CDR3. CDR1 is MGHDK, CDR2 SYGVNS, per germline. V shed 8 bases and J shed 1 base, with 14 bases lying between them. CDR3 sequence: CASAHSGLNTGELFF. In nucleotides, the CDR3 is TGTGCCAGCGCGCATTCGGGGCTGAACACCGGGGAGCTGTTTTTT.

The gene calls are TRBV27 and TRBJ2-3; perhaps TRBD1 as D (5 bases). Germline loops: CDR1 MNHEY, CDR2 SMNVEV (reference sequence). CDR3 size: 14 residues. With 5 bases removed from V and 7 bases from J, the gap between germline ends came to 16 bases. The CDR3 coding sequence is TGTGCCAGCAGTCCAGCAGGGCCCGGACATACGCAGTATTTT. It codes for CASSPAGPGHTQYF.